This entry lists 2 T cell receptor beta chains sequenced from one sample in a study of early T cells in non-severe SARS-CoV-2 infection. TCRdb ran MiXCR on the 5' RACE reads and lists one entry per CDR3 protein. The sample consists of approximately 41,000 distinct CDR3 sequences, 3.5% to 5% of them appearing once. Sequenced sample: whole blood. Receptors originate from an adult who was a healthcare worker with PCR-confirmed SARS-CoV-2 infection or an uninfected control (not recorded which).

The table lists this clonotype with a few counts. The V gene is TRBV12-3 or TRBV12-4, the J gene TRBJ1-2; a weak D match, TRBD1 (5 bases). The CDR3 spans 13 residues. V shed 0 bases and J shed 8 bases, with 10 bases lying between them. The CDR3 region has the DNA TGTGCCAGCAGTTTAGCACATGGGGGAGGCTACACCTTC. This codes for CASSLAHGGGYTF.

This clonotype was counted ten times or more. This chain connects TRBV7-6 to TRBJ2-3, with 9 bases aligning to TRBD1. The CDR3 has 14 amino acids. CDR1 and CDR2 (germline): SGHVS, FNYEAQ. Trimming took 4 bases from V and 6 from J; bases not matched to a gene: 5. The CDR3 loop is CASSSGQGSDTQYF. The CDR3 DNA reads TGTGCCAGCAGCTCCGGACAGGGGTCGGATACGCAGTATTTT.